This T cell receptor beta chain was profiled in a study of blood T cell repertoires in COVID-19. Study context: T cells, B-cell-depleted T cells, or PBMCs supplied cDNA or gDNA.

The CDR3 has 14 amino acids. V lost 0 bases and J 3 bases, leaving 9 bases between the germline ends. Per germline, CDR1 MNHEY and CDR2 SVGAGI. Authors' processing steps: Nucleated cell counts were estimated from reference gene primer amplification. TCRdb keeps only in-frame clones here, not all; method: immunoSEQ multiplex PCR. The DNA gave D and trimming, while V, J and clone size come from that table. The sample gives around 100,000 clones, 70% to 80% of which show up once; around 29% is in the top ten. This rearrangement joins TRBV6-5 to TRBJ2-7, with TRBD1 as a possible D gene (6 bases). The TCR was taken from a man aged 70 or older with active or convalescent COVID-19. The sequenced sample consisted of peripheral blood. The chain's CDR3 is CASSYSKQGYEQYF. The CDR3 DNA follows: TGTGCCAGCAGTTACTCGAAACAGGGCTACGAGCAGTACTTC.